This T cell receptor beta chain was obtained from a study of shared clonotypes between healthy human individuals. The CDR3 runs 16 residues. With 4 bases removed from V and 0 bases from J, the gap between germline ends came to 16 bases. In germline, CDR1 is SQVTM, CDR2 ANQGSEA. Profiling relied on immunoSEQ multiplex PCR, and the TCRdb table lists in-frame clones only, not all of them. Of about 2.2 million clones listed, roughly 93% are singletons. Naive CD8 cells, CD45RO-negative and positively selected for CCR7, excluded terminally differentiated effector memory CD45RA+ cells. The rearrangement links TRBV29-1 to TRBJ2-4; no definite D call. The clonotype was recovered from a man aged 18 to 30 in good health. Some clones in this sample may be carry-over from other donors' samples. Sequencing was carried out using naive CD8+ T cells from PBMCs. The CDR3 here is CSVVLRDLLAKNIQYF. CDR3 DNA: TGCAGCGTTGTTTTAAGAGACCTCCTAGCCAAAAACATTCAGTACTTC.